Here is one TCR beta chain with its context. Its antigen target is currently unknown. This likely comes from a read error, as the CDR3 has no conserved phenylalanine or tryptophan at its end. The sample comes from a study of tumor and adjacent non-tumor tissue in lung cancer (dated by TCRdb to 2016 to 2018). Concerning the study at large: Patients with adenocarcinoma (about 12), squamous cell carcinoma (2) and small cell lung cancer (1) were included in the cohort. Ages among the roughly 15 patients ranged from roughly 30 to 85 years, there were approximately 10 men and 5 women, and disease was at TNM stage I to III. Sequencing produced more than 100,000,000 productive TCRbeta reads in total, an average of around 4.2 million reads per sample. The study compared bulk TCRbeta repertoires between lung tumor tissue and matched distant non-tumor lung tissue from fewer than 18 lung cancer patients. TCRbeta CDR3 sequencing was performed on about 30 paired specimens, with one tumor sample and one normal lung sample collected per patient. The investigation overall reported the following: Significantly higher TCR diversity was found in younger patients, and higher tumor TCR diversity was associated with shorter overall and disease-free survival. Tumor tissue showed significantly higher TCR diversity (inverse Simpson) than normal lung tissue, at roughly 390 vs 170 (P = 0.0075, Mann-Whitney U test). With only about 16 patients in the cohort, the authors noted that larger samples and more detailed clinical data are needed. The top 100 clones accounted for a significantly larger cumulative portion of the repertoire in normal lung than in tumor tissue. Because peripheral blood was not sequenced, the blood TCRbeta repertoires of the lung cancer patients in the study went unexamined. Neither the sequencing platform nor unique molecular identifiers are mentioned in the methods.

RNA was isolated from bulk, unsorted tissue, and RNA quality was assessed with a NanoDrop ND-1000 and an Agilent 2100. Normal lung samples were distant non-tumor tissue taken more than 3 cm from the tumor edge. All donors had newly diagnosed lung cancer, had not received prior chemotherapy, and were admitted for thoracic surgery in China between August and November 2014. Patients with previous radiotherapy or chemotherapy, or with another concurrent cancer, were excluded from the study. Surgical tissue pieces of about 1-2.1 cm3 were preserved in RNAlater solution and were kept at -80 degrees C until use. CDR1 and CDR2 are read off the germline V gene as SGHNT and YENEEA. The CDR3 is made up of 13 amino acids, end residues included. Of the read, only the CDR3 DNA is kept; its 39 bases are in frame from base 1. Cut back by 6 bases and 0 bases, the V and J ends lie 9 bases apart. The library was obtained by multiplex PCR. TCRdb records Illumina HiSeq 2500 as the sequencer. TCRbeta libraries were constructed through three rounds of nested PCR with primers (Table S4) according to protocols adapted from ARM-PCR. Before sequencing, PCR products of 200-500 bp were excised from the gel and purified with the QIAquick gel extraction kit. The paper's data handling went like this. Trimmomatic was used to clean the reads, FLASH was used to merge the reads into complete CDR3 sequences, and MiTCR was used to assign the reads to V(D)J germline segments. Clonal diversity was calculated as the inverse Simpson's index using VDJtools. Productive reads were defined as in-frame sequences without a premature stop codon. The raw public reads went through TCRdb reprocessing: fastp at Q25, MiXCR clone calling, in-frame beta chains kept. When rows share a CDR3 protein, they turn into one entry using the most common DNA and genes. TCRdb's processing, not the authors' own work, is the source of the V and J calls. The sample records around 80,000 distinct CDR3 sequences, 70% to 90% of which are singletons. About half of the sample goes to the ten largest clones.

The receptor's source is a man in his sixties with non-small cell lung cancer. Sequencing was carried out using distant non-tumor lung tissue. This receptor chain uses TRBV11-3 and TRBJ2-7; TRBD1 could be the D gene, as 6 bases match. In nucleotide form, the sequence is TGTGCCAGCAGGGTCAGGGGCTCCTACGAGCAGTACCTC. Its protein product is CASRVRGSYEQYL.